The next 9 T cell receptor beta chains were all read from a single sample in a study of control samples from healthy donors and cancer patients. The table came from immunoSEQ multiplex PCR; TCRdb's copy has only in-frame clones and leaves some out. In the table there are more than 85,000 clones, 80% to 90% of which are singletons. Sequencing was performed on blood. The receptors originated from a woman in her forties or fifties in good health.

J is TRBJ1-1 and V is TRBV12-3 or TRBV12-4; 8 bases are shared with TRBD1. V trimming: 5 bases; J trimming: 4 bases; junction bases outside the gene matches: 3. The CDR3 has 13 amino acids. In nucleotides, the CDR3 is TGTGCCAGCAGTCCGGACAGGGTCACTGAAGCTTTCTTT. It specifies CASSPDRVTEAFF.

The gene calls are TRBV6-2 or TRBV6-3 and TRBJ2-7, with 10 positions matching TRBD1. Germline CDR1 is MNHEY and CDR2 is SVGEGT. Trimming at V came to 2 bases and at J to 3 bases, leaving 10 bases not matched to a gene. This CDR3 is 17 amino acids long. The CDR3 sequence is CASSYETGGIRGYEQYF. CDR3 coding DNA: TGTGCCAGCAGTTACGAGACAGGGGGCATTCGGGGCTACGAGCAGTACTTC.

This sequence joins TRBV12-3 or TRBV12-4 and TRBJ1-1; D call uncertain. The CDR3 length is 13 residues. Trimming removed 3 bases at V and 5 bases at J, with 10 bases between. The CDR3: CASSFGRSTEAFF. In DNA form, the CDR3 reads TGTGCCAGCAGTTTTGGACGGTCGACTGAAGCTTTCTTT.

The chain has TRBV4-3 and TRBJ2-7; 10 bases are a match to TRBD1. Germline V gene data show CDR1 as LGHNA and CDR2 as YSLEER. The CDR3 runs to 15 residues. V was clipped by 4 bases and J by 3 bases; unmatched bases: 6. The DNA for the CDR3 is TGCGCCAGCAGCCGACGGACAGGGGGAAACTACGAGCAGTACTTC. Encoded protein: CASSRRTGGNYEQYF.

The chain has TRBV7-2 and TRBJ2-3, with D possibly being TRBD1 or TRBD2 (6 bases each). CDR1 is SGHTA, CDR2 FQGNSA, per germline. The V end lost 5 bases, the J end lost 2 bases, and 11 bases lay between the germline ends. The CDR3 sequence is 14 residues long. CDR3 sequence (DNA): TGTGCCAGCAGCCGGGGGCGGTACACAGATACGCAGTATTTT. It specifies CASSRGRYTDTQYF.

The chain is built from TRBV4-3 and TRBJ2-7; no clear D. Germline lookup yields CDR1 LGHNA and CDR2 YSLEER. V lost 0 bases and J lost 3, with 12 bases in between. The CDR3 is 15 residues long. The CDR3: CASSQEGGWVYEQYF. The CDR3 nucleotides are TGCGCCAGCAGCCAAGAGGGCGGCTGGGTCTACGAGCAGTACTTC.

This chain uses TRBV18 with TRBJ1-5, with D possibly TRBD1 on 6 matching bases. Trimming stripped 3 bases from V and 0 bases from J, with 24 bases between. Germline lookup yields CDR1 KGHSH and CDR2 LQKENI. The CDR3 loop spans 20 amino acids. The CDR3 nucleotides read TGTGCCAGCTCACCCATGGACAGTAGGTCAGATTTTTATAGCAATCAGCCCCAGCATTTT. This codes for CASSPMDSRSDFYSNQPQHF.

The rearrangement uses TRBV15 and TRBJ2-5; D assignment may be TRBD1 or TRBD2 (5 bases each). Germline CDR1 is LNHNV and CDR2 is YYDKDF (reference sequence). With 1 base removed from V and 2 bases from J, the gap between germline ends came to 17 bases. The CDR3 contains 17 residues. The CDR3 nucleotides read TGTGCCACCAGCAGAGCATCCGGGACCTCGGGACAAGAGACCCAGTACTTC. This gives the protein CATSRASGTSGQETQYF.

This clone was counted a single time. The J gene is TRBJ2-6, the V gene TRBV7-9; D tentatively fits TRBD1 or TRBD2 (5 bases each). V shed 3 bases and J shed 3 bases, with 6 bases lying between them. CDR1 SEHNR and CDR2 FQNEAQ come from the germline V gene (reference sequence). This CDR3 spans 14 amino acids. As DNA, the CDR3 is TGTGCCAGCAGCTTGGGGGATGGGGCCAACGTCCTGACTTTC. Protein sequence: CASSLGDGANVLTF.